This T cell receptor (beta chain) emerged from a study of PD-L1 blockade in urothelial cancer. Time point given: pretreatment peripheral blood. The CDR3 length is 15 residues. J lost 0 bases, V lost 7 bases, and 7 bases had no gene match. Germline V gene sequence: CDR1 SNHLY, CDR2 FYNNEI. Some clones are missing from TCRdb's copy, which holds only in-frame ones; the method was immunoSEQ multiplex PCR. The data hold 65,000 to 90,000 clones, with roughly 84% observed a single time. The chain carries TRBV2 and TRBJ1-2, with TRBD1 matching over 8 bases. The source of this sequence is a woman in her seventies with urothelial cancer. The starting material was PBMCs, obtained around atezolizumab (anti-PD-L1) treatment. For the CDR3, the DNA is TGTGCCAGCACCCTAGAGGGACAGGCTAACTATGGCTACACCTTC. It specifies CASTLEGQANYGYTF.